The rows below give T cell receptor beta chains drawn from one sample of a study of blood T cell repertoires in COVID-19. Here immunoSEQ multiplex PCR was the method, and the copy in TCRdb shows in-frame clones only, minus some. The sample shows about 380,000 clones, 81% of them seen only once. Sequences were obtained from peripheral blood. Receptor source: a human donor with acute or convalescent COVID-19. The donor label of this sample is uncertain. Both conserved end residues are part of each CDR3.

v_gene: TRBV5-4
len: 15
j_gene: TRBJ1-2
CDR3aa: CASNLLGRGTRGYTF

v_gene: TRBV29-1
len: 13
j_gene: TRBJ2-5
CDR3aa: CSVEVNRGETQYF

v_gene: TRBV18
len: 17
j_gene: TRBJ1-4
CDR3aa: CASSPSRNRGQGQKLFF

v_gene: TRBV28
len: 16
j_gene: TRBJ2-7
CDR3aa: CASSNLRTSLTYEQYF

v_gene: TRBV6-5
len: 15
j_gene: TRBJ2-5
CDR3aa: CASRPGGGQQETQYF

v_gene: TRBV5-1
len: 15
j_gene: TRBJ2-2
CDR3aa: CASSGQGKNTGELFF

v_gene: TRBV27
len: 16
j_gene: TRBJ2-5
CDR3aa: CASSLRAGGLQETQYF

v_gene: TRBV18
len: 13
j_gene: TRBJ1-1
CDR3aa: CASSERGSTLPRF

v_gene: TRBV7-9
len: 15
j_gene: TRBJ2-3
CDR3aa: CASSLDIPPTDTQYF

v_gene: TRBV5-5
len: 14
j_gene: TRBJ1-6
CDR3aa: CASSLAGTNSPLHF

v_gene: TRBV5-5
len: 15
j_gene: TRBJ1-5
CDR3aa: CASSLVGGLNQPQHF

v_gene: TRBV6-1
len: 15
j_gene: TRBJ1-6
CDR3aa: CASSEADNRNSPLHF

v_gene: TRBV19
len: 14
j_gene: TRBJ1-2
CDR3aa: CASSMAGANYGYTF

v_gene: TRBV6-5
len: 15
j_gene: TRBJ1-2
CDR3aa: CASSSLHRDIGGYTF

v_gene: TRBV30
len: 15
j_gene: TRBJ2-1
CDR3aa: CAWSVGLAGVLEQFF

v_gene: TRBV20-1
len: 16
j_gene: TRBJ2-5
CDR3aa: CSASFPGTSGGRTQYF

v_gene: TRBV15
len: 16
j_gene: TRBJ2-5
CDR3aa: CATSRDGTSLVETQYF

v_gene: TRBV7-9
len: 15
j_gene: TRBJ2-2
CDR3aa: CASSFQGGSTGELFF

v_gene: TRBV27
len: 12
j_gene: TRBJ1-2
CDR3aa: CASSFIGGGYTF

v_gene: TRBV18
len: 14
j_gene: TRBJ2-5
CDR3aa: CASSPPSPLETQYF

v_gene: TRBV5-1
len: 14
j_gene: TRBJ2-3
CDR3aa: CASSEGQRTDTQYF

v_gene: TRBV6-4
len: 13
j_gene: TRBJ1-5
CDR3aa: CASSDEGRGPQHF